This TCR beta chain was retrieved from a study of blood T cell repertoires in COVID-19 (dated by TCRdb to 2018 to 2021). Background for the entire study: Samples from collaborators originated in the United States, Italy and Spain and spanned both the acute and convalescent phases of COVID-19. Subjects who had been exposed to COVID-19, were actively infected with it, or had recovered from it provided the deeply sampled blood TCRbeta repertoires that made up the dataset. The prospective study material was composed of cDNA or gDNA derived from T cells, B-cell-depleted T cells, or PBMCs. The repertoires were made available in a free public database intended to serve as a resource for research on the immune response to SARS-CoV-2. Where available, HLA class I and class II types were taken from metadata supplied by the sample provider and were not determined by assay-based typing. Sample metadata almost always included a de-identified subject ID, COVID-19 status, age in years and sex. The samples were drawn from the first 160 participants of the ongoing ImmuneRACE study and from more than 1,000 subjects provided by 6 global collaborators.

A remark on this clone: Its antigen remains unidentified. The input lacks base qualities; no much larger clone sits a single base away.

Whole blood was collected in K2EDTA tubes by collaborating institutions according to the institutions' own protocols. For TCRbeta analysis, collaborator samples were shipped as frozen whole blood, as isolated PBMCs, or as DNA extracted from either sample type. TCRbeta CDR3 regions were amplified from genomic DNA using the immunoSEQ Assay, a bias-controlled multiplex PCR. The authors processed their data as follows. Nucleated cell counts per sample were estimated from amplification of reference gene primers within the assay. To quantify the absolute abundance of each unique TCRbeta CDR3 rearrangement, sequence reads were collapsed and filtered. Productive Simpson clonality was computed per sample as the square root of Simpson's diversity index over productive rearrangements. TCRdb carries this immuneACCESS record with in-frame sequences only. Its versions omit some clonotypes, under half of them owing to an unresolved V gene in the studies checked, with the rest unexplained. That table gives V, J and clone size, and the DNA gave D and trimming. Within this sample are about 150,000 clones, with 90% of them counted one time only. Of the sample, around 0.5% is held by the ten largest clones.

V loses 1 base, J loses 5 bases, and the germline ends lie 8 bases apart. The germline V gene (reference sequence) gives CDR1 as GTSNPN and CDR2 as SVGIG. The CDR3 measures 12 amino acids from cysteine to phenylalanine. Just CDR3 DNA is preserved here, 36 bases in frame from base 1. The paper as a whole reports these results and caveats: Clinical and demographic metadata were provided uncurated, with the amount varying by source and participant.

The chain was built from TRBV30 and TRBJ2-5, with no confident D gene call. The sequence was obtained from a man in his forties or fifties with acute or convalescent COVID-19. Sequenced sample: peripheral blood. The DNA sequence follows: TGTGCCTGGAGTGGTGGGCTGGAGACCCAGTACTTC. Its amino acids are CAWSGGLETQYF. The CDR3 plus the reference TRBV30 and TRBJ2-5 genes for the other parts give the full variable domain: SQTIHQWPATLVQPVGSPLSLECTVEGTSNPNLYWYRQAAGRGLQLLFYSVGIGQISSEVPQNLSASRPQDRQFILSSKKLLLSDSGFYLCAWSGGLETQYFGPGTRLLVL.